The T cell receptor beta chain under discussion was sequenced for a study of T cell responses to AZD1222 COVID-19 vaccine (dated by TCRdb to the early 2020s). Context from the whole study: AZD1222 recipients given second doses at about 4 weeks or at about 12 weeks were pooled, since spike-specific TCR depth and breadth were not found to differ between the two schedules. A total of 230 to 250 trial participants underwent TCR sequencing, of whom roughly 210 received two doses of AZD1222 and some 25 received two doses of the MenACWY control vaccine. Trial participants were enrolled by age into 18-55, 56-69 and 70-plus year subgroups, with roughly 160, 29 and 62 TCR-sequenced participants respectively. The investigation overall reported the following: CD4 TCRs associated with the vaccine covered the entire spike protein, and the dominant responses were in regions 160-218 and 743-854. Because no samples from the day 14 peak response were available, repertoires could be characterized only after the peak T cell response. A significant rise in spike-specific TCR breadth and depth was observed after two AZD1222 doses relative to day 0 and relative to MenACWY recipients. Reportedly, almost half of the unique spike-specific TCRs recognized epitopes lying outside the regions that are mutated in the B.1.351 and B.1.1.7 variants. Conclusions about previously exposed vaccinees are limited because only five or six AZD1222 recipients were SARS-CoV-2 seropositive at baseline. The 56-69-year group was small, and its depth increase did not reach significance, likely because of low power. Participants were mostly white British and included more females than males, and it was suggested by the authors that clonal diversity may have been underestimated.

In the paper's terms, the time point label means: baseline before first vaccination. Vaccinee samples came from UK trials COV001 and COV002, including a single-blind randomized controlled phase 2/3 trial of AZD1222 (ChAdOx1 nCoV-19) in healthy adults. For TCRbeta chain sequencing, PBMC samples from trial participants were taken at day 0 and at day 28 after the second dose. The CDR3 regions of human TCRbeta chains were subjected to immunosequencing. On the study's bioinformatics: Repertoire TCRs were checked for matches against a reference library of SARS-CoV-2-specific TCRs that had been generated using the MIRA antigen-specificity platform. Breadth was defined as the fraction of unique TCRs that were SARS-CoV-2-associated, and depth was defined as the fraction of total T cells that were SARS-CoV-2-associated. Each spike-specific TCR was assigned to its reactive spike region and to a CD4 or CD8 class using the MIRA data. Log10-transformed breadth and depth values were compared by one-way ANOVA with Sidak's multiple comparisons tests. Here the immuneACCESS table is served through TCRdb, limited to in-frame sequences with V and J called. Missing clones are a known gap in these copies; in checked studies unresolved V genes cover under half, and the rest lacks a known reason. Clone size and the V and J calls come from that table; the DNA yielded D and trimming. For this sample there are some 150,000 clones; 90% appear just once. The top ten constitute approximately 17% of the sample.

The CDR3 contains 16 residues, cysteine and phenylalanine counted. The retained sequence is limited to the CDR3, 48 bases, with the frame set at the first base. Compared with germline, V lacks 5 bases and J lacks 9 bases; bases without a gene match: 13. CDR1 and CDR2 (SGHTA, FQGTGA) derive from the germline V gene. Points on this clone: Its binding antigen is unknown. Within one base of it there is no much larger clone, and no base qualities were kept.

This receptor chain uses TRBV7-3 and TRBJ2-1; TRBD1 lines up with 10 middle nucleotides. Specimen: peripheral blood, collected on day 0 of AZD1222 vaccination. The sequence came from an adult in good health. CDR3 protein: CASSPRGTGVMVEQFF. The bases are TGTGCCAGCAGCCCCAGAGGGACAGGGGTCATGGTTGAGCAGTTCTTC.